These 23 T cell receptor beta chains came from one sample sequenced in a study of blood T cell repertoires in COVID-19. Profiling relied on immunoSEQ multiplex PCR, and the TCRdb table lists in-frame clones only, not all of them. Among 300,000 to 450,000 clones listed, roughly 90% were seen once. What was sequenced was PBMCs or T cells enriched from blood (not recorded which). All receptors come from a woman under 40 who had recovered from COVID-19.

The chain combines TRBV5-1 with TRBJ2-2; 9 bases align to TRBD1. Germline CDR1 and CDR2: SGHRS and YFSETQ. The CDR3 contains 15 residues. V lost 5 bases and J lost 7; bases outside the gene matches: 9. In nucleotides, the CDR3 is TGCGCCAGCAGTTCTGGACAGGGGTCCGGCGGGGAGCTGTTTTTT. This encodes CASSSGQGSGGELFF.

There are a few counts of this clone. V usage is TRBV7-6 and J usage is TRBJ1-6; D is ambiguous. The ends were cut back, 3 bases at V and 0 bases at J, with 12 bases in the middle. Germline V gene lookup returns CDR1 SGHVS and CDR2 FNYEAQ. The CDR3 has 17 residues. CDR3 residues: CASSLVHNPSYNSPLHF. CDR3 coding DNA: TGTGCCAGCAGCTTGGTCCACAACCCCTCCTATAATTCACCCCTCCACTTT.

The chain links TRBV4-3 to TRBJ1-2, with 11 bases identical to TRBD1. Unmatched junction bases numbered 6, after V lost 2 bases and J lost 7 bases. Germline V CDR1 and CDR2: LGHNA, YSLEER. This CDR3 is built from 15 residues. The CDR3 DNA follows: TGCGCCAGCAGCCAAAAGGACAGGGGGCAGGTTGGCTACACCTTC. This translates into CASSQKDRGQVGYTF.

The chain combines TRBV27 with TRBJ1-2; TRBD1 might be the D (6 bases). Germline V CDR1 and CDR2: MNHEY, SMNVEV (reference sequence). The V and J ends lost 8 bases and 7 bases respectively, with 14 bases between them. The CDR3 totals 12 residues. The CDR3 loop reads CASGKGGAGYTF. CDR3 bases: TGTGCCAGCGGTAAGGGGGGGGCTGGCTACACCTTC.

The rearrangement links TRBV11-3 to TRBJ1-2; TRBD1 might be the D (6 bases). The CDR3 has 13 residues. The V gene lost 0 bases and the J gene lost 6 bases, with 8 bases spanning the gap. Germline V gives CDR1 SGHNT, CDR2 YENEEA. CDR3 sequence (DNA): TGTGCCAGCAGCTTAGATAACAGGGATGGCTACACCTTC. Its protein product is CASSLDNRDGYTF. Variable domain in full (rest from reference TRBV11-3 and TRBJ1-2): EAGVVQSPRYKIIEKKQPVAFWCNPISGHNTLYWYLQNLGQGPELLIRYENEEAVDDSQLPKDRFSAERLKGVDSTLKIQPAELGDSAVYLCASSLDNRDGYTFGSGTRLTVV.

The chain has TRBV6-5 and TRBJ2-2; possible D gene TRBD2, 6 bases. There are 15 residues in the CDR3. Trimming cost V 10 bases and J 2 bases, with 17 bases left between them. The germline CDR1 and CDR2 sequences are MNHEY and SVGAGI. CDR3 amino acids: CATPLLAPNTGELFF. The CDR3 nucleotides are TGTGCCACCCCCTTACTAGCTCCCAACACCGGGGAGCTGTTTTTT.

The chain is built from TRBV28 and TRBJ1-2, with 7 bases lining up with TRBD1. The length of the CDR3 is 14 residues. J gave up 1 base and V 3 bases, and 2 bases lay outside the gene matches. Germline V gene sequence: CDR1 MDHEN, CDR2 SYDVKM. CDR3 DNA: TGTGCCAGCAGTTTGGGACAGTTTAACTATGGCTACACCTTC. Translated, it gives CASSLGQFNYGYTF.

V usage is TRBV30 and J usage is TRBJ1-1; no definite D call. V shed 0 bases and J shed 5 bases, with 13 bases lying between them. The CDR3 covers 14 residues. Germline values: CDR1 GTSNPN, CDR2 SVGIG (reference sequence). Here the CDR3 reads CAWSVRREKTEAFF. CDR3 nucleotide sequence: TGTGCCTGGAGTGTACGGCGGGAGAAGACTGAAGCTTTCTTT.

This clone appeared a single time. CDR3 residues: CASSLPHWAGGRLEQFF. The DNA for the CDR3 is TGTGCCAGCAGCTTACCCCATTGGGCGGGGGGGCGCCTTGAGCAGTTCTTC. The rearrangement uses TRBV7-8 and TRBJ2-1; 9 bases agree with TRBD2. V shed 2 bases, J shed 9 bases, and the junction held 14 bases outside the gene matches. CDR1 is SGHVS, CDR2 FQNEAQ, per germline. The CDR3 length is 17 residues.

This chain uses TRBV27 with TRBJ1-2, with 8 bases identical to TRBD1. V lost 5 bases to trimming and J lost 7 bases; unmatched junction nucleotides: 6. Looked up from germline, CDR1 is MNHEY and CDR2 is SMNVEV (reference sequence). CDR3 size: 13 residues. The CDR3 coding sequence is TGTGCCAGCAGTCAGTGGACAGGGCTTGGCTACACCTTC. Protein sequence: CASSQWTGLGYTF.

This clone was seen only once. This chain joins TRBV5-4 and TRBJ1-2; maybe TRBD1 (6 bases). The CDR3 runs 16 residues. Germline values: CDR1 SGHNT, CDR2 YYREEE (reference sequence). V lost 6 bases to trimming and J lost 8 bases, with 26 bases between them. The CDR3 protein is CASTHRMDGGPEGYTF. CDR3 nucleotide sequence: TGTGCCAGCACCCACCGGATGGACGGGGGGCCTGAAGGCTACACCTTC.

The chain employs TRBV5-4 and TRBJ1-1; no reliable D call. CDR1 and CDR2 (germline): SGHNT, YYREEE (reference sequence). The CDR3 is 14 amino acids. The chain's CDR3 is CVTYVRAGNTEAFF. CDR3 sequence (DNA): TGTGTCACCTACGTGAGGGCGGGTAACACTGAAGCTTTCTTT.

The genes are TRBV19 and TRBJ1-6; D gene uncertain. The CDR3 runs to 15 residues. The V end was cut by 3 bases, the J end by 5 bases, with 11 bases between. CDR1 LNHDA and CDR2 SQIVND come from the germline V gene (reference sequence). CDR3 residues: CASSMSVINNSPLHF. The DNA for the CDR3 is TGTGCCAGTAGTATGTCGGTGATCAATAATTCACCCCTCCACTTT.

The V and J genes are TRBV2 and TRBJ1-4; 7 nucleotides align to TRBD1. Germline lookup yields CDR1 SNHLY and CDR2 FYNNEI. J lost 0 bases, V lost 5 bases, and 3 bases had no gene match. The CDR3 has 15 amino acids. CDR3 region: CASSLQGPTNEKLFF. CDR3 DNA: TGTGCCAGCAGTTTACAGGGGCCAACTAATGAAAAACTGTTTTTT.

The chain couples TRBV7-2 to TRBJ1-6, with 7 bases aligning to TRBD1. The length of the CDR3 is 15 residues. Germline V gene data show CDR1 as SGHTA and CDR2 as FQGNSA. V shed 1 base and J 11 bases; nucleotides not matched to a gene: 8. As DNA, the CDR3 is TGTGCCAGCAGCTTAGACGAGACAGGGCGGACACCCCTCCACTTT. Translated, it gives CASSLDETGRTPLHF.

The rearrangement uses TRBV18 and TRBJ1-2; 11 nucleotides agree with TRBD1. CDR1 is KGHSH, CDR2 LQKENI, per germline. The CDR3 spans 19 residues. V gave up 4 bases and J gave up 2 bases; unmatched junction bases: 15. CDR3 sequence (DNA): TGTGCCAGCTCACTTGGGACCGGGACAGGGGGACTCGGGAACTATGGCTACACCTTC. The encoded protein is CASSLGTGTGGLGNYGYTF.

This clone was observed once. This chain uses TRBV7-2 with TRBJ1-2; the match to TRBD1 covers 7 bases. The germline V gene has CDR1 SGHTA and CDR2 FQGNSA. The CDR3 contains 13 residues. J was trimmed by 9 bases and V by 5 bases; bases with no gene match: 9. DNA of the CDR3: TGTGCCAGCAGCGCGGAAAGACAGGGAAGCTACACCTTC. It translates to CASSAERQGSYTF.

This clone was seen a handful of times. The CDR3, as DNA: TGTGCCAGCAGTGCGCCAGGGAAAACAACCGGGGAGCTGTTTTTT. This encodes CASSAPGKTTGELFF. The chain has TRBV27 and TRBJ2-2; D perhaps matches TRBD1 (5 bases). Germline V lookup: CDR1 MNHEY, CDR2 SMNVEV (reference sequence). Trimming removed 5 bases at V and 5 bases at J, with 15 bases between. There are 15 residues in the CDR3.

The gene calls are TRBV2 and TRBJ1-1, with 7 bases matching TRBD1. V lost 3 bases, J lost 3 bases, and 1 base stayed unmatched. The germline gives CDR1 SNHLY, CDR2 FYNNEI. The length of the CDR3 is 13 residues. The chain's CDR3 is CASSDGTDTEAFF. CDR3 in DNA: TGTGCCAGCAGTGATGGGACAGACACTGAAGCTTTCTTT.

The gene calls are TRBV6-5 and TRBJ1-3; D possibly corresponds to TRBD1 (5 bases). From germline, CDR1 is MNHEY and CDR2 SVGAGI. The CDR3 contains 14 residues. Trimming pared 2 bases from V and 4 bases from J, leaving 9 bases between. CDR3 nucleotide sequence: TGTGCCAGCAGTTACGACAGAACGGGAAACACCATATATTTT. Protein: CASSYDRTGNTIYF.

This rearrangement joins TRBV9 to TRBJ2-5, with 7 bases that match TRBD1. The CDR3 has 15 amino acids. V shed 7 bases and J 7 bases; nucleotides not matched to a gene: 16. Germline CDR1 reads SGDLS; CDR2 reads YYNGEE. The CDR3 here is CASGSGVGQAATQYF. DNA for the CDR3: TGTGCCAGCGGCTCCGGAGTTGGACAGGCTGCGACCCAGTACTTC.

This chain uses TRBV25-1 with TRBJ2-7; 7 bases line up with TRBD2. V dropped 1 base and J dropped 0; count of bases not matched to a gene: 6. The CDR3 has 16 amino acids. CDR1 MGHDK and CDR2 SYGVNS come from the germline V gene. The CDR3 is CASSELGVAGSYEQYF. The DNA of the CDR3 is TGTGCCAGCAGTGAATTAGGGGTAGCGGGCTCCTACGAGCAGTACTTC.

The count of this clone is one. V is TRBV9 and J is TRBJ2-7; 9 nucleotides match TRBD1. Germline CDR1 is SGDLS and CDR2 is YYNGEE. The length of the CDR3 is 15 residues. With 4 bases clipped from V and 3 bases from J, the junction kept 8 bases outside the gene matches. The CDR3: CASSPGRGQGYEQYF. As DNA, the CDR3 is TGTGCCAGCAGCCCAGGGAGGGGACAGGGCTACGAGCAGTACTTC.